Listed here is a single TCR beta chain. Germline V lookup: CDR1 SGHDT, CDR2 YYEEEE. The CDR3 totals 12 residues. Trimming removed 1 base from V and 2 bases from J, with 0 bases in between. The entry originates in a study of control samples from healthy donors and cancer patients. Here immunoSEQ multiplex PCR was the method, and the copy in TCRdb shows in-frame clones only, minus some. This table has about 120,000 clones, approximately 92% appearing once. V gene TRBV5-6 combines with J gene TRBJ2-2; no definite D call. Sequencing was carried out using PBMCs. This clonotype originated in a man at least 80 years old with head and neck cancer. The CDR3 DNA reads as TGTGCCAGCAGCTTGAACACCGGGGAGCTGTTTTTT. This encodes CASSLNTGELFF.